What follows are 18 T cell receptor beta chains derived from one specimen sequenced in a study of CD8+ T cells in alopecia areata. Treatment specified: oral pan-JAK inhibitor, 5-10 mg twice daily. Isolated RNA was reverse transcribed into cDNA used as the sequencing template. Data came from immunoSEQ multiplex PCR; TCRdb stores just in-frame clones and leaves some out. In the table there are roughly 280,000 clones, approximately 60% of which are singletons. This specimen was CD4+ T cells sorted from blood, taken at week 52, from a patient treated with tofacitinib. The receptors originated from a human donor with alopecia areata.

V gene TRBV9 combines with J gene TRBJ1-6, with 9 bases that match TRBD1. The junction had 7 bases not matched to a gene; V was cut back by 3 bases and J by 9 bases. This CDR3 spans 15 amino acids. Germline V CDR1 and CDR2: SGDLS, YYNGEE. Written as DNA, the CDR3 is TGTGCCAGCAGCGGGGGAGGGACAGGGTTTTCACCCCTCCACTTT. Translating it yields CASSGGGTGFSPLHF.

V gene TRBV30 combines with J gene TRBJ2-2; no definite D call. The CDR3 extends over 13 amino acids. CDR1 is GTSNPN and CDR2 is SVGIG in the germline V gene (reference sequence). Between the trimmed V and J ends, which lost 6 bases and 2 bases, there was a span of 10 bases. CDR3 DNA sequence: TGTGCCTGTTCGACTTTTAACACCGGGGAGCTGTTTTTT. It encodes CACSTFNTGELFF.

This clone has just a few counts. The chain combines TRBV30 with TRBJ2-1, with TRBD2 matching 8 bases. The J segment lost 3 bases and the V segment lost 2 bases, leaving 6 bases of the junction unmatched. Germline CDR1 reads GTSNPN; CDR2 reads SVGIG (reference sequence). The CDR3 spans 15 residues. The CDR3 loop reads CAWSLSSGRYNEQFF. CDR3 sequence (DNA): TGTGCCTGGAGTCTTTCTAGCGGGCGCTACAATGAGCAGTTCTTC.

The genes are TRBV5-1 and TRBJ2-7, with a tentative D call TRBD1 (7 bases). The CDR3 consists of 14 residues. Trimming stripped 0 bases from V and 6 bases from J, with 13 bases between. CDR1 is SGHRS, CDR2 YFSETQ, per germline. This CDR3 is CASSLGGQGGEQYF. The CDR3 region has the DNA TGCGCCAGCAGCTTGGGAGGCCAGGGGGGCGAGCAGTACTTC.

This chain connects TRBV30 to TRBJ2-6, with 9 positions matching TRBD1. Germline V gives CDR1 GTSNPN, CDR2 SVGIG (reference sequence). The CDR3 sequence is 18 residues long. V lost 4 bases, J lost 0 bases, and 10 bases stayed unmatched. As DNA, the CDR3 is TGTGCCTGGACCTTCATGGGGACAGGGCCCTCTGGGGCCAACGTCCTGACTTTC. Its translation is CAWTFMGTGPSGANVLTF.

This sequence joins TRBV30 and TRBJ1-3; possible D gene TRBD1, 5 bases. With 5 bases removed from V and 4 bases from J, the gap between germline ends came to 12 bases. The CDR3 has 13 amino acids. CDR1 and CDR2 (germline): GTSNPN, SVGIG (reference sequence). CDR3 in DNA: TGTGCCTGGTGCCGGGACGAGGGAAACACCATATATTTT. This translates into CAWCRDEGNTIYF.

The genes are TRBV10-3 and TRBJ2-5, with D perhaps assigned TRBD1 or TRBD2 (5 bases each). The germline V gene has CDR1 ENHRY and CDR2 SYGVKD. V was pared by 0 bases and J by 6 bases, with 14 bases between. This CDR3 contains 15 residues. CDR3: CAISESEGSKQTQYF. In nucleotides, the CDR3 is TGTGCCATCAGTGAGTCCGAGGGGTCTAAGCAGACCCAGTACTTC.

V gene TRBV5-6 combines with J gene TRBJ2-6; weak D call: TRBD2 (6 bases). The CDR3 runs 17 residues. V was pared by 1 base and J by 0 bases, with 11 bases between. CDR1 and CDR2 from the germline V gene are SGHDT and YYEEEE. Written as DNA, the CDR3 is TGTGCCAGCAGCTTGCGGCAGGGACTCTCTGGGGCCAACGTCCTGACTTTC. It translates to CASSLRQGLSGANVLTF.

V usage is TRBV7-8 and J usage is TRBJ1-5, with D unclear. Germline CDR1 SGHVS, CDR2 FQNEAQ. V lost 3 bases to trimming and J lost 3 bases, with 6 bases between them. The CDR3 covers 13 residues. CDR3 DNA: TGTGCCAGCAGCTTGGAGACCAATCAGCCCCAGCATTTT. This encodes CASSLETNQPQHF.

The V call is TRBV2, the J call TRBJ2-3; no reliable D call. Germline V gene lookup returns CDR1 SNHLY and CDR2 FYNNEI. The V end was cut by 0 bases, the J end by 8 bases, with 6 bases between. The CDR3 covers 12 residues. CDR3: CASSEARGTQYF. The CDR3 DNA sequence: TGTGCCAGCAGTGAAGCGCGCGGTACGCAGTATTTT.

CDR3: CASSQERRAGANVLTF. The CDR3 DNA is TGTGCCAGCAGCCAAGAACGCAGGGCTGGGGCCAACGTCCTGACTTTC. The chain recombines TRBV4-2 with TRBJ2-6; D might be TRBD1 (5 bases). Trimming pared 0 bases from V and 2 bases from J, leaving 8 bases between. The CDR3 is made up of 16 amino acids. Germline V gives CDR1 LGHNA, CDR2 YNFKEQ.

A remark on this clone: Additional DNA sequences in this sample encode the identical CDR3. J is TRBJ2-2 and V is TRBV9, with D possibly matching TRBD2 (6 bases). The CDR3 runs to 15 residues. The V gene's germline CDR1 is SGDLS and CDR2 YYNGEE. V shed 0 bases and J shed 0 bases, with 6 bases lying between them. CDR3 sequence reads: CASSVGGANTGELFF. CDR3 coding DNA: TGTGCCAGCAGCGTAGGCGGGGCGAACACCGGGGAGCTGTTTTTT. Full variable domain (missing parts from reference TRBV9 and TRBJ2-2): DSGVTQTPKHLITATGQRVTLRCSPRSGDLSVYWYQQSLDQGLQFLIQYYNGEERAKGNILERFSAQQFPDLHSELNLSSLELGDSALYFCASSVGGANTGELFFGEGSRLTVL.

The chain's CDR3 is CASSVVADEQYF. CDR3 DNA sequence: TGTGCCAGCAGTGTGGTGGCGGACGAGCAGTACTTC. The rearrangement joins TRBV2 to TRBJ2-7; D unresolved. Per germline, CDR1 SNHLY and CDR2 FYNNEI. The CDR3 covers 12 residues. Trimming removed 4 bases at V and 5 bases at J, with 9 bases between.

J is TRBJ2-7 and V is TRBV18; 7 bases map to TRBD1. CDR1 is KGHSH and CDR2 is LQKENI in the germline V gene. The CDR3 runs to 15 residues. The V and J ends lost 0 bases and 5 bases, in that order; junction bases with no gene match: 7. CDR3 nucleotide sequence: TGTGCCAGCTCACCACCGCTGACAGGGAGTAACGAGCAGTACTTC. It yields the protein CASSPPLTGSNEQYF.

The chain has TRBV6-1 and TRBJ2-5; D might be TRBD1 (6 bases). Trimming shortened V by 5 bases and J by 3 bases, and 10 bases separated the two germline ends. Per germline, CDR1 MNHNS and CDR2 SASEGT. The CDR3 contains 13 residues. The chain's CDR3 is CASSQWTEETQYF. The CDR3 DNA follows: TGTGCCAGCAGTCAGTGGACAGAAGAGACCCAGTACTTC.

The chain combines TRBV7-2 with TRBJ2-7; D is tentatively TRBD1 or TRBD2 (5 bases each). V dropped 6 bases and J dropped 5 bases, with 14 bases sitting between them. Germline V gene sequence: CDR1 SGHTA, CDR2 FQGNSA. The CDR3 is made up of 13 amino acids. The CDR3, as DNA: TGTGCCAGCAGTCTTTCGGGACCCGACGAGCAGTACTTC. Protein sequence: CASSLSGPDEQYF.

The rearrangement joins TRBV6-1 to TRBJ2-7; D is possibly TRBD2 (6 bases). Trimming removed 5 bases at V and 7 bases at J, with 15 bases between. The CDR3 covers 13 residues. Germline V lookup: CDR1 MNHNS, CDR2 SASEGT. The CDR3 coding sequence is TGTGCCAGCAGTTTCTCGGCCGGAGGGGAGCAGTACTTC. Amino acids: CASSFSAGGEQYF.

V gene TRBV30 combines with J gene TRBJ2-5; 9 nucleotides agree with TRBD1. V lost 3 bases to trimming and J lost 5 bases; unmatched junction nucleotides: 10. From germline, CDR1 is GTSNPN and CDR2 SVGIG (reference sequence). This CDR3 contains 15 residues. The CDR3 reads CAWSGSQGAQETQYF. The CDR3 DNA sequence: TGTGCCTGGAGCGGCTCACAGGGGGCACAGGAGACCCAGTACTTC.